This TCR beta chain was recovered during a study of T cells expressing NK-cell markers. Study-wide context: Sorted CD3+CD56-NKG2C+, CD3+CD56+NKG2C+ and CD3+CD56+NKG2C- T cells supplied the TCR beta repertoires. Broader study findings: Five to seven of the donors carried dominant NKG2C+ clonotypes that took up about 1.0-8% of their CD8+ T cells. HCMV specificity of the expanded NKG2C+ T cell clones stayed unclear.

About this clonotype: Its antigen remains unidentified.

The CDR3 covers 16 residues. Germline assignment: CDR1 SGDLS and CDR2 YYNGEE. For each CDR3 protein, TCRdb gives one entry from its re-call of the 5' RACE reads, without DNA. In total, the table holds 500,000 to 600,000 distinct CDR3 sequences. The sequence came from a man younger than 30 in good health. The chain joins TRBV9 to TRBJ2-2; TCRdb gives TRBD2 as the D gene, but with no DNA this cannot be confirmed. Sequencing was performed on blood T cells: a sorted CD56 or NKG2C T cell subset, CD4+ or CD8+ T cells, or bulk PBMC T cells (not recorded which). CDR3 protein: CASSVIASGSPGELFF. The complete variable domain, with remaining parts taken from reference TRBV9 and TRBJ2-2, reads DSGVTQTPKHLITATGQRVTLRCSPRSGDLSVYWYQQSLDQGLQFLIQYYNGEERAKGNILERFSAQQFPDLHSELNLSSLELGDSALYFCASSVIASGSPGELFFGEGSRLTVL.